Listed here are 8 T cell receptor beta chains from one sample, sequenced in a study of cytomegalovirus exposure and HLA in healthy donors. PCR was performed using 60 Vbeta and 13 Jbeta primers. TCRdb's table, derived via immunoSEQ multiplex PCR, lists solely in-frame clones and lacks some. The repertoire holds some 150,000 clones, with 75% to 80% as singletons. The sequencing sample was made of PBMCs. The receptors stem from a male donor in good health and CMV-seronegative.

This clone was picked up one time. V usage is TRBV5-1 and J usage is TRBJ2-5, with D possibly being TRBD2 (5 bases). This CDR3 region has 14 residues. From germline, CDR1 is SGHRS and CDR2 YFSETQ. Trimming cost V 6 bases and J 2 bases, with 14 bases left between them. The CDR3 loop is CASNPSGAQETQYF. The CDR3 DNA is TGCGCCAGCAACCCGAGCGGTGCGCAAGAGACCCAGTACTTC.

The chain is built from TRBV14 and TRBJ2-3; weak D call: TRBD1 (5 bases). Germline V lookup: CDR1 SGHDN, CDR2 FVKESK. This CDR3 comprises 17 residues. V lost 1 base to trimming and J lost 2 bases, with 16 bases between them. The CDR3 reads CASSQGRARQFTDTQYF. The CDR3 coding sequence is TGTGCCAGCAGCCAAGGACGAGCCCGACAGTTCACAGATACGCAGTATTTT.

This clone was seen more than once but under ten times. The rearrangement links TRBV5-1 to TRBJ2-3; no firm D call. Germline CDR1 and CDR2: SGHRS and YFSETQ. Trimming cost V 0 bases and J 6 bases, with 8 bases left between them. CDR3 size: 13 residues. CDR3 DNA: TGCGCCAGCAGCTTGGGGGCCGCCGATACGCAGTATTTT. Protein: CASSLGAADTQYF.

The J gene is TRBJ2-1, the V gene TRBV9; the D gene is possibly TRBD1 (5 bases). The CDR3 covers 14 residues. Trimming left V 3 bases short and J 5 bases short, with 12 bases between. Per germline, CDR1 SGDLS and CDR2 YYNGEE. CDR3 nucleotides: TGTGCCAGCAGCGACCGGACACTTAACAATGAGCAGTTCTTC. This encodes CASSDRTLNNEQFF. The complete variable domain, with remaining parts taken from reference TRBV9 and TRBJ2-1, reads DSGVTQTPKHLITATGQRVTLRCSPRSGDLSVYWYQQSLDQGLQFLIQYYNGEERAKGNILERFSAQQFPDLHSELNLSSLELGDSALYFCASSDRTLNNEQFFGPGTRLTVL.

The chain joins TRBV18 to TRBJ2-7; 13 nucleotides agree with TRBD2. V dropped 0 bases and J dropped 6; count of bases not matched to a gene: 8. CDR1 and CDR2 from the germline V gene are KGHSH and LQKENI. The CDR3 has 17 residues. CDR3 nucleotide sequence: TGTGCCAGCTCACCACCACGACTAGCGGGAGGAACAACCGAGCAGTACTTC. Its translation is CASSPPRLAGGTTEQYF. Combining the CDR3 with reference TRBV18 and TRBJ2-7 gives the whole variable domain NAGVMQNPRHLVRRRGQEARLRCSPMKGHSHVYWYRQLPEEGLKFMVYLQKENIIDESGMPKERFSAEFPKEGPSILRIQQVVRGDSAAYFCASSPPRLAGGTTEQYFGPGTRLTVT.

The chain recombines TRBV6-5 with TRBJ1-2; 7 nucleotides match TRBD1. This CDR3 spans 14 amino acids. J lost 4 bases, V lost 0 bases, and 2 bases had no gene match. Germline CDR1 and CDR2: MNHEY and SVGAGI. The DNA of the CDR3 is TGTGCCAGCAGTTACTCGAACAGGGGCTATGGCTACACCTTC. Protein: CASSYSNRGYGYTF.

The chain links TRBV5-1 to TRBJ1-1; D is undetermined. This CDR3 contains 14 residues. The V end lost 3 bases, the J end lost 3 bases, and 12 bases lay between the germline ends. Germline assignment: CDR1 SGHRS and CDR2 YFSETQ. As DNA, the CDR3 is TGCGCCAGCAGCTACCGGGGTGGGGACACTGAAGCTTTCTTT. Translating it yields CASSYRGGDTEAFF.

The chain has TRBV5-3 and TRBJ2-1, with a tentative D call TRBD2 (6 bases). TRBV5-3 is recorded as an ORF, its role being uncertain. Trimming shortened V by 0 bases and J by 4 bases, and 8 bases separated the two germline ends. The CDR3 is made up of 14 amino acids. The CDR3, as DNA: TGTGCCAGAAGCTTGGCGGGAGCATACAATGAGCAGTTCTTC. It codes for CARSLAGAYNEQFF.